This TCR beta chain was retrieved from a study of cytomegalovirus exposure and HLA in healthy donors. Turning to the study itself: The same platform was used for the roughly 120 validation repertoires and the approximately 670 first-cohort repertoires, a later analysis reported.

Findings and limits, study-wide: The study labeled fewer than 200 TCR beta chains cytomegalovirus-associated.

Points on this clone: Its antigen is currently unknown.

The germline gives CDR1 SQVTM, CDR2 ANQGSEA. The CDR3 length is 13 residues. Trimming took off 4 bases at V and 3 bases at J, with 9 bases between the two ends. Data came from immunoSEQ multiplex PCR; TCRdb stores just in-frame clones and leaves some out. Here the sample spans tens of thousands of clones, about 91% being singletons. This sequence was found in a man aged 18 to 30 in good health and CMV-seronegative. Sequences were obtained from PBMCs. The rearrangement uses TRBV29-1 and TRBJ1-4; D unresolved. CDR3: CSVGLAPNEKLFF. As DNA, the CDR3 is TGCAGCGTTGGTCTGGCTCCTAATGAAAAACTGTTTTTT.